The present T cell receptor (beta chain) was sequenced within a study of T cell repertoires in cytomegalovirus infection. Study in general: Carrying CMV and the relevant HLA type showed in public TCR beta signatures. Overall study findings and caveats: Clonotype analysis showed dominance of the ex vivo response by HLA-C-restricted CMV-specific TCR beta clonotypes. Totalled public TCR beta family frequency picked out people who carried CMV plus the relevant HLA.

TCRdb analysed the reads with MiXCR anew, one entry per CDR3 protein. The data hold 150,000 to 200,000 distinct CDR3 sequences, with roughly a fifth observed a single time. The CDR3 extends over 14 amino acids. Germline V gene data show CDR1 as MDHEN and CDR2 as SYDVKM. Trimming left V 6 bases short and J 0 bases short, with 9 bases between. This clonotype was seen a few times. Its target is not known. This clonotype originated in a human donor in good health (CMV status not recorded). Some clones in this sample may be carry-over from other donors' samples. The V gene is TRBV28, the J gene TRBJ2-1; D is perhaps TRBD1 (6 bases). Specimen: PBMCs. For the CDR3, the DNA is TGTGCCAGCAGCCTGGGACACTCCTACAATGAGCAGTTCTTC. As protein: CASSLGHSYNEQFF.